Only one count was recorded for the clone carrying this T cell receptor beta chain. Using immunoSEQ multiplex PCR, the repertoire was profiled, and TCRdb retains in-frame clones only, with some absent. The sample lists about 84,000 clones, over 85% occurring once. This CDR3 contains 14 residues. The V end was cut by 0 bases, the J end by 2 bases, with 11 bases between. The V gene's germline CDR1 is SQVTM and CDR2 ANQGSEA. The data were taken from a study of T cell changes during pregnancy in multiple sclerosis. The source is a female donor in good health, enrolled as a control in a pregnancy study. This sample comprised peripheral blood, obtained in the second trimester of pregnancy. The chain links TRBV29-1 to TRBJ2-7, with a weak D call TRBD2 (6 bases). DNA of the CDR3: TGCAGCGTTGAAGAACTAGCTCGACCCTACGAGCAGTACTTC. This gives the protein CSVEELARPYEQYF.